The 21 T cell receptor beta chains listed next were all sequenced from one sample in a study of blood T cell repertoires in COVID-19. Only in-frame clones appear in the TCRdb table, and some are missing; sequencing was by immunoSEQ multiplex PCR. The sample includes 150,000 to 200,000 clones, roughly 70% of them seen just once. The sample comprised peripheral blood. Receptors originate from a woman older than 75 with acute or convalescent COVID-19.

The gene calls are TRBV7-2 and TRBJ2-7; 9 bases are shared with TRBD2. V shed 4 bases, J shed 5 bases, and the junction held 6 bases outside the gene matches. The CDR3 contains 14 residues. CDR1 is SGHTA and CDR2 is FQGNSA in the germline V gene. CDR3 amino acids: CASSSPSGTHEQYF. The CDR3 DNA is TGTGCCAGCAGCTCCCCTAGCGGGACCCACGAGCAGTACTTC.

The chain links TRBV2 to TRBJ2-7; 8 bases match TRBD1. The CDR3 contains 13 residues. From germline, CDR1 is SNHLY and CDR2 FYNNEI. V shed 6 bases and J 12 bases; nucleotides not matched to a gene: 13. The CDR3 sequence is CASSYRGSGGSYF. CDR3 coding DNA: TGTGCCAGCAGCTACAGGGGGTCGGGTGGTTCGTACTTC.

The rearrangement links TRBV4-1 to TRBJ2-7; a possible D gene is TRBD2 (5 bases). CDR3 size: 15 residues. Trimming removed 1 base from V and 1 base from J, with 11 bases in between. The germline V gene has CDR1 MGHRA and CDR2 YSYEKL. The CDR3 DNA is TGCGCCAGCAGCCAAGTTTGGCTAGCATCCTACGAGCAGTACTTC. Translating it yields CASSQVWLASYEQYF.

This clone came up once. J is TRBJ2-1 and V is TRBV30, with TRBD2 matching 9 bases. The V gene end was trimmed by 0 bases and the J gene end by 6 bases; junction bases not matched to a gene: 9. Germline V lookup: CDR1 GTSNPN, CDR2 SVGIG (reference sequence). The CDR3 has 16 residues. This CDR3 is CAWSVVGTSKSNEQFF. The CDR3 region has the DNA TGTGCCTGGAGTGTGGTCGGGACTAGCAAGAGCAATGAGCAGTTCTTC.

This chain connects TRBV5-1 to TRBJ2-2; TRBD2 agrees at 14 bases. Germline assignment: CDR1 SGHRS and CDR2 YFSETQ. This CDR3 comprises 16 residues. The V and J ends lost 4 bases and 5 bases, in that order; junction bases with no gene match: 4. This CDR3 is CASSLGLAGGTGELFF. Written as DNA, the CDR3 is TGCGCCAGCAGCCTCGGACTAGCGGGAGGTACCGGGGAGCTGTTTTTT. Full variable domain (remainder filled in from reference TRBV5-1 and TRBJ2-2): KAGVTQTPRYLIKTRGQQVTLSCSPISGHRSVSWYQQTPGQGLQFLFEYFSETQRNKGNFPGRFSGRQFSNSRSEMNVSTLELGDSALYLCASSLGLAGGTGELFFGEGSRLTVL.

This chain uses TRBV7-2 with TRBJ2-2; TRBD2 agrees at 10 bases. The V gene end was trimmed by 4 bases and the J gene end by 6 bases; junction bases not matched to a gene: 5. This CDR3 has 15 amino acids. Germline CDR1 SGHTA, CDR2 FQGNSA. CDR3 sequence: CASSSGLAAPGELFF. For the CDR3, the DNA is TGTGCCAGCAGCTCCGGACTAGCGGCCCCCGGGGAGCTGTTTTTT.

A few counts support this clone. The chain couples TRBV19 to TRBJ1-5, with D hard to call. The CDR3 sequence is 15 residues long. Trimming took 3 bases from V and 3 from J, leaving 12 bases between them. CDR1 and CDR2 (germline): LNHDA, SQIVND (reference sequence). CDR3 residues: CASSIDTATNQPQHF. DNA of the CDR3: TGTGCCAGTAGTATTGATACAGCTACCAATCAGCCCCAGCATTTT.

This chain joins TRBV6-2 or TRBV6-3 and TRBJ2-1; unclear D gene. V was shortened by 4 bases and J by 5 bases, with 15 bases between the two germline ends. This CDR3 contains 15 residues. The germline gives CDR1 MNHEY, CDR2 SVGEGT. In DNA form, the CDR3 reads TGTGCCAGCAGTTCTTGGGCCCCCGGCCACAATGAGCAGTTCTTC. It codes for CASSSWAPGHNEQFF.

The V and J genes are TRBV13 and TRBJ1-6; 7 nucleotides align to TRBD1. The CDR3 runs 15 residues. V lost 5 bases and J lost 7; bases outside the gene matches: 8. In germline, CDR1 is PRHDT, CDR2 FYEKMQ (reference sequence). For the CDR3, the DNA is TGTGCCAGCAGCATACAGGGGCTGGGAAATTCACCCCTCCACTTT. Translated: CASSIQGLGNSPLHF.

The count of this clone is one. The chain recombines TRBV24-1 with TRBJ2-1; TRBD2 is a possible D gene (5 bases). The CDR3 covers 14 residues. From germline, CDR1 is KGHDR and CDR2 SFDVKD. V lost 5 bases and J lost 3, with 10 bases in between. The CDR3 sequence: CATSGSGIYNEQFF. CDR3 nucleotide sequence: TGTGCCACCAGTGGCAGCGGCATCTACAATGAGCAGTTCTTC.

The rearrangement uses TRBV7-9 and TRBJ1-5; 7 positions match TRBD1. V trimming: 1 base; J trimming: 2 bases; junction bases outside the gene matches: 5. There are 16 residues in the CDR3. Germline V gene lookup returns CDR1 SEHNR and CDR2 FQNEAQ (reference sequence). CDR3 sequence reads: CASSLGTGSGNQPQHF. The CDR3 region has the DNA TGTGCCAGCAGCTTAGGGACAGGATCGGGCAATCAGCCCCAGCATTTT.

V is TRBV7-9 and J is TRBJ2-7; D not resolved. This CDR3 contains 15 residues. V was cut by 3 bases and J by 3 bases, with 15 bases left in between. CDR1 is SEHNR, CDR2 FQNEAQ, per germline (reference sequence). Here the CDR3 reads CASSFQDTEVYEQYF. CDR3 nucleotides: TGTGCCAGCAGCTTCCAAGATACAGAAGTCTACGAGCAGTACTTC.

The V and J genes are TRBV4-2 and TRBJ1-2; D possibly corresponds to TRBD1 (6 bases). The CDR3 has 14 amino acids. Trimming shortened V by 3 bases and J by 6 bases, and 14 bases separated the two germline ends. CDR1 is LGHNA and CDR2 is YNFKEQ in the germline V gene. DNA of the CDR3: TGTGCCAGCAGCCAGACCACAGGGATTGATGGCTACACCTTC. Translating it yields CASSQTTGIDGYTF.

In this sample, this clone turned up a few times. The chain links TRBV21-1 to TRBJ2-1; the table names TRBD2, a call not compared with the DNA. TRBV21-1 is flagged as a pseudogene. The CDR3 runs 15 residues. CDR3 residues: CASSLKREMGHEQFF. CDR3 coding DNA: TGTGCCAGCAGCCTAAAGCGGGAGATGGGCCATGAGCAGTTCTTC.

V is TRBV10-3 and J is TRBJ1-3; 9 nucleotides match TRBD1. The V and J ends lost 8 bases and 6 bases, in that order; junction bases with no gene match: 20. CDR1 ENHRY and CDR2 SYGVKD come from the germline V gene. The CDR3 sequence is 18 residues long. The CDR3 region is CAIQRTGDSYGTSNTIYF. Written as DNA, the CDR3 is TGTGCCATCCAAAGGACAGGGGATTCTTATGGAACTTCAAACACCATATATTTT.

This sequence joins TRBV19 and TRBJ1-5, with unresolved D. The CDR3 sequence is 14 residues long. Germline V gene sequence: CDR1 LNHDA, CDR2 SQIVND (reference sequence). V was clipped by 0 bases and J by 11 bases, with 14 bases between them. CDR3 amino acids: CASSIDLLAGAQHF. CDR3 in DNA: TGTGCCAGTAGTATAGATCTCCTAGCTGGGGCCCAGCATTTT.

The J gene is TRBJ2-1, the V gene TRBV20-1; maybe TRBD2 (5 bases). There are 11 residues in the CDR3. From germline, CDR1 is DFQATT and CDR2 SNEGSKA (reference sequence). The V end was cut by 3 bases, the J end by 9 bases, with 9 bases between. DNA for the CDR3: TGCAGTGCTAGTAAAGGAGGTGAGCAGTTCTTC. It encodes CSASKGGEQFF.

CDR3 nucleotides: TGCGCCAGCAGCCTAGCGAGGGGGCTGGGTCAGCCCCAGCATTTT. Its translation is CASSLARGLGQPQHF. The chain is built from TRBV4-3 and TRBJ1-5, with TRBD1 identical over 7 bases. This CDR3 contains 15 residues. Germline V gives CDR1 LGHNA, CDR2 YSLEER. V was pared by 4 bases and J by 6 bases, with 9 bases of the junction left unmatched.

The table lists this clone with many counts. The chain is built from TRBV11-2 and TRBJ1-4; D gene ambiguous. Germline V gene data show CDR1 as SGHAT and CDR2 as FQNNGV. Trimming removed 6 bases from V and 6 bases from J, with 11 bases in between. This CDR3 contains 13 residues. CDR3 residues: CASSSLGHEKLFF. CDR3 coding DNA: TGTGCCAGCAGTTCGCTCGGTCATGAAAAACTGTTTTTT.

V is TRBV19 and J is TRBJ1-1; 8 bases fit TRBD1. Germline values: CDR1 LNHDA, CDR2 SQIVND (reference sequence). Germline trimming cut 1 base from V and 3 bases from J; bases unmatched to any gene: 7. The CDR3 loop spans 16 amino acids. The CDR3 nucleotides are TGTGCCAGTAGTATAGGTCCAGGGGGCGCGGACACTGAAGCTTTCTTT. It specifies CASSIGPGGADTEAFF.

V usage is TRBV11-2 and J usage is TRBJ2-7, with 10 positions matching TRBD2. This CDR3 is built from 16 residues. J gave up 0 bases and V 5 bases, and 7 bases lay outside the gene matches. Germline V gene data show CDR1 as SGHAT and CDR2 as FQNNGV. CDR3 sequence: CASSPRAGGYSYEQYF. The CDR3 DNA is TGTGCCAGCAGCCCCAGAGCGGGAGGGTACTCCTACGAGCAGTACTTC.